The 8 T cell receptor beta chains below come from one sample, sequenced in a study of cytomegalovirus exposure and HLA in healthy donors. Primers included in the PCR were 60 Vbeta and 13 Jbeta primers. The method was immunoSEQ multiplex PCR; TCRdb's version includes in-frame clones alone and lacks a portion of them. This sample carries fewer than 150,000 clones, over 60% of them seen once, and the ten largest clones take 4.9%. Sequenced input: PBMCs. The receptors derive from a woman aged 45 to 65 in good health and CMV-seronegative.

The V gene is TRBV7-9, the J gene TRBJ2-3; 8 bases agree with TRBD2. CDR1 and CDR2 (germline): SEHNR, FQNEAQ (reference sequence). The junction had 6 bases not matched to a gene; V was cut back by 5 bases and J by 2 bases. This CDR3 is 15 amino acids long. The CDR3 coding sequence is TGTGCCAGCAGCCAAAGGACTAGCAACACAGATACGCAGTATTTT. Encoded protein: CASSQRTSNTDTQYF. Together with reference TRBV7-9 and TRBJ2-3, the CDR3 gives the full variable domain: DTGVSQNPRHKITKRGQNVTFRCDPISEHNRLYWYRQTLGQGPEFLTYFQNEAQLEKSRLLSDRFSAERPKGSFSTLEIQRTEQGDSAMYLCASSQRTSNTDTQYFGPGTRLTVL.

This clone came up once. This chain connects TRBV18 to TRBJ2-2, with 10 positions matching TRBD1. Losses at the gene ends were 4 bases for V and 4 bases for J; bases not matched to a gene: 3. Germline assignment: CDR1 KGHSH and CDR2 LQKENI. This CDR3 has 15 residues. The CDR3 reads CASSRTGGTTGELFF. As DNA, the CDR3 is TGTGCCAGCTCACGGACAGGGGGTACCACCGGGGAGCTGTTTTTT.

This clone was found a few times. The chain has TRBV9 and TRBJ2-3; 7 positions agree with TRBD2. The CDR3 totals 15 residues. Germline CDR1 is SGDLS and CDR2 is YYNGEE. V shed 0 bases, J shed 5 bases, and the junction held 6 bases outside the gene matches. CDR3: CASSVVGGGLDTQYF. DNA of the CDR3: TGTGCCAGCAGCGTAGTTGGGGGGGGTCTAGATACGCAGTATTTT.

The genes are TRBV27 and TRBJ1-2; weak D call: TRBD1 (5 bases). V was shortened by 4 bases and J by 7 bases, with 19 bases between the two germline ends. The CDR3 is 15 residues long. CDR1 and CDR2 (germline): MNHEY, SMNVEV (reference sequence). In nucleotides, the CDR3 is TGTGCCAGCAGTTCATCGAGATTGCAGGGTAGTGGCTACACCTTC. As protein: CASSSSRLQGSGYTF.

The genes are TRBV30 and TRBJ1-1; TRBD1 might be the D (6 bases). CDR3 length: 14 residues. Deletions cut 0 bases from V and 0 bases from J, with 8 bases between. CDR1 and CDR2 from the germline V gene are GTSNPN and SVGIG (reference sequence). Here the CDR3 DNA reads TGTGCCTGGAGTGTCACAGGGCTGAACACTGAAGCTTTCTTT. Protein sequence: CAWSVTGLNTEAFF.

For the CDR3, the DNA is TGTGCCAGCAGCTTGGCAGGGGGGCGAAGCACAGATACGCAGTATTTT. Translating gives CASSLAGGRSTDTQYF. V and J are TRBV5-8 and TRBJ2-3; TRBD1 might be the D (7 bases). The V end lost 0 bases, the J end lost 0 bases, and 11 bases lay between the germline ends. Germline-derived CDR1 and CDR2 are SGHTS and YDEGEE. The CDR3 extends over 16 amino acids.

This chain connects TRBV5-1 to TRBJ2-5, with D possibly TRBD1 on 6 matching bases. The germline V and J ends were trimmed by 0 bases and 5 bases, with 11 bases remaining between them. This CDR3 comprises 14 residues. CDR1 is SGHRS, CDR2 YFSETQ, per germline. The CDR3 sequence: CASSLGTVGETQYF. CDR3 DNA: TGCGCCAGCAGCTTGGGGACAGTGGGGGAGACCCAGTACTTC.

This clone was counted between two and nine times. This chain joins TRBV19 and TRBJ2-6, with D perhaps matching TRBD1 (6 bases). V lost 5 bases to trimming and J lost 3 bases, with 8 bases between them. CDR1 LNHDA and CDR2 SQIVND come from the germline V gene (reference sequence). This CDR3 spans 14 amino acids. CDR3 sequence reads: CASSETGGANVLTF. In DNA form, the CDR3 reads TGTGCCAGTAGTGAGACAGGTGGGGCCAACGTCCTGACTTTC. The variable domain in full, with the rest retrieved from reference TRBV19 and TRBJ2-6, is DGGITQSPKYLFRKEGQNVTLSCEQNLNHDAMYWYRQDPGQGLRLIYYSQIVNDFQKGDIAEGYSVSREKKESFPLTVTSAQKNPTAFYLCASSETGGANVLTFGAGSRLTVL.